This T cell receptor beta chain was retrieved from a study of chronic HIV infection and antiretroviral therapy. TCRdb analysed the 5' RACE reads with MiXCR anew, one entry per CDR3 protein. Of 40,000 to 50,000 distinct CDR3 sequences detected, about 18% appear once; the ten largest clones hold over 2.5%. This clonotype was seen a few times. The CDR3 runs 18 residues. CDR1 LGHDT and CDR2 YNNKEL come from the germline V gene (reference sequence). Trimming at V came to 6 bases and at J to 4 bases, leaving 10 bases not matched to a gene. The chain is built from TRBV3-1 and TRBJ2-6, with 12 bases matching TRBD1. Sequenced sample: peripheral blood. The sequence was obtained from an adult who had HIV and had not received antiretroviral therapy, or was an uninfected healthy control (not recorded which). The CDR3 sequence: CASSVAGQGASGANVLTF. For the CDR3, the DNA is TGTGCCAGCAGTGTTGCGGGACAGGGGGCATCGGGGGCCAACGTCCTGACTTTC.